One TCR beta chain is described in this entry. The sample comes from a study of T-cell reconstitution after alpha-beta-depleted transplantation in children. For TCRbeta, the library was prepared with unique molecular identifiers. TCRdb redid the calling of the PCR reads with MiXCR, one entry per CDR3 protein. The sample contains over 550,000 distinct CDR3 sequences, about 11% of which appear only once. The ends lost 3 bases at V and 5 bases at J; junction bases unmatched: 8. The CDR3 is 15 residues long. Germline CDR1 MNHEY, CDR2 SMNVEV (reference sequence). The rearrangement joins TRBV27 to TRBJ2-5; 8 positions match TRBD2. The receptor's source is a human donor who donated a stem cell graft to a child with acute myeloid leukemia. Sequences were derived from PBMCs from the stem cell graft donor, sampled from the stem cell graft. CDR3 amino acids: CASSFLSGSGETQYF. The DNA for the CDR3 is TGTGCCAGCAGTTTCCTCAGCGGGAGTGGGGAGACCCAGTACTTC.